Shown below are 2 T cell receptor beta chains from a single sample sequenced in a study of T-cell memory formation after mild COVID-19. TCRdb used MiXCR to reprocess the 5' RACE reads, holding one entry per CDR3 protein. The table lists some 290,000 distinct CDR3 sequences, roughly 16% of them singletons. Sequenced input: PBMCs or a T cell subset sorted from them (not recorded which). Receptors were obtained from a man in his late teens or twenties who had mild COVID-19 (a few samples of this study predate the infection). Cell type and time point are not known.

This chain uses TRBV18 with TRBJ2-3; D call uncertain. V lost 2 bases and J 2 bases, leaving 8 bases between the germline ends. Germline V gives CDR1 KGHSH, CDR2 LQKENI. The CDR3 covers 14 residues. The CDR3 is CASSPRQLTDTQYF. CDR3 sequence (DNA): TGTGCCAGCTCACCAAGGCAGCTCACAGATACGCAGTATTTT.

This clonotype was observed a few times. CDR3: CATSRGRDTEAFF. CDR3 bases: TGTGCCACCAGCAGGGGCCGGGACACTGAAGCTTTCTTT. The chain carries TRBV15 and TRBJ1-1; D gene uncertain. The germline V gene encodes CDR1 LNHNV and CDR2 YYDKDF (reference sequence). The CDR3 length is 13 residues. V shed 3 bases and J shed 3 bases, with 8 bases lying between them.